The next 26 T cell receptor beta chains were all read from a single sample in a study of T-cell memory formation after mild COVID-19. Using its own MiXCR run on the 5' RACE reads, TCRdb lists one record per CDR3 protein. The sample lists approximately 340,000 distinct CDR3 sequences; about 16% were seen once. The sequenced sample was PBMCs or a T cell subset sorted from them (not recorded which). Source of these receptors: a man younger than 30 who had mild COVID-19 (a few samples of this study predate the infection). Cell type and time point are not known.

The rearrangement uses TRBV4-3 and TRBJ1-6; D gene ambiguous. The CDR3 is made up of 14 amino acids. Germline assignment: CDR1 LGHNA and CDR2 YSLEER. V was shortened by 1 base and J by 6 bases, with 7 bases between the two germline ends. The CDR3 nucleotides are TGCGCCAGCAGCCAAGGACGGGTTAATTCACCCCTCCACTTT. This encodes CASSQGRVNSPLHF.

This rearrangement joins TRBV29-1 to TRBJ2-3; maybe TRBD2 (7 bases). Germline V lookup: CDR1 SQVTM, CDR2 ANQGSEA. Trimming removed 8 bases at V and 3 bases at J, with 27 bases between. The CDR3 runs to 17 residues. CDR3 loop: CSLGRSQRGHGTDTQYF. The CDR3 coding sequence is TGCAGCCTCGGAAGGAGCCAGCGGGGACACGGGACAGATACGCAGTATTTT.

This clonotype has a handful of counts. The chain joins TRBV4-3 to TRBJ2-2, with D unresolved. The CDR3 extends over 13 amino acids. Germline assignment: CDR1 LGHNA and CDR2 YSLEER. Trimming took off 8 bases at V and 1 base at J, with 8 bases between the two ends. As DNA, the CDR3 is TGCGCCAGCCAAGAGATGAACACCGGGGAGCTGTTTTTT. As protein: CASQEMNTGELFF.

This clonotype was counted many times. The chain links TRBV20-1 to TRBJ2-7; D remains ambiguous. CDR3 length: 16 amino acids. Trimming cost V 2 bases and J 7 bases, with 24 bases left between them. Per germline, CDR1 DFQATT and CDR2 SNEGSKA (reference sequence). The CDR3 here is CSARILRSAYYVEQYV. As DNA, the CDR3 is TGCAGTGCTAGAATTCTTCGGTCGGCATACTACGTAGAGCAGTACGTC.

This chain joins TRBV5-1 and TRBJ2-7, with unresolved D. The CDR3 consists of 14 residues. Trimming shortened V by 3 bases and J by 10 bases, and 20 bases separated the two germline ends. The germline V gene has CDR1 SGHRS and CDR2 YFSETQ. CDR3: CASSSWSLRMEQYF. Here the CDR3 DNA reads TGCGCCAGCAGCTCCTGGTCACTAAGAATGGAACAGTACTTC.

In DNA form, the CDR3 reads TGCAGTGCTATCGACCTTACGACCTCCTACGAGCAGTACTTC. The encoded protein is CSAIDLTTSYEQYF. The chain links TRBV20-1 to TRBJ2-7; D is ambiguous. V gave up 4 bases and J gave up 0 bases, with 13 bases separating them. The CDR3 contains 14 residues. The germline CDR1 and CDR2 sequences are DFQATT and SNEGSKA (reference sequence).

V gene TRBV15 combines with J gene TRBJ2-5; 7 bases are a match to TRBD1. Per germline, CDR1 LNHNV and CDR2 YYDKDF (reference sequence). The CDR3 sequence is 16 residues long. Trimming took 3 bases from V and 5 from J; bases not matched to a gene: 12. This CDR3 is CATSRGSGTEEETQYF. As DNA, the CDR3 is TGTGCCACCAGCAGGGGTTCCGGGACAGAGGAGGAGACCCAGTACTTC.

This chain joins TRBV28 and TRBJ1-2, with TRBD1 identical over 8 bases. CDR1 is MDHEN and CDR2 is SYDVKM in the germline V gene. The CDR3 spans 12 residues. V shed 5 bases and J 8 bases; nucleotides not matched to a gene: 4. CDR3 DNA: TGTGCCAGCAGTACGACAGGGGCAGGCTACACCTTC. It translates to CASSTTGAGYTF.

In its sample, this clonotype was seen a few times. The chain joins TRBV20-1 to TRBJ2-3, with 11 bases identical to TRBD2. Germline CDR1 is DFQATT and CDR2 is SNEGSKA (reference sequence). V trimming: 3 bases; J trimming: 5 bases; junction bases outside the gene matches: 1. This CDR3 comprises 13 residues. This chain's CDR3 is CSASTSGGDTQYF. The CDR3 region has the DNA TGCAGTGCTAGTACTAGCGGGGGAGATACGCAGTATTTT.

This clonotype was seen ten or more times. The J gene is TRBJ1-1, the V gene TRBV7-9; TRBD1 might be the D (5 bases). The CDR3 runs to 15 residues. In germline, CDR1 is SEHNR, CDR2 FQNEAQ (reference sequence). V was shortened by 3 bases and J by 0 bases, with 11 bases between the two germline ends. CDR3 bases: TGTGCCAGCAGCTTGGAGGGGTTCATGAACACTGAAGCTTTCTTT. This codes for CASSLEGFMNTEAFF.

This clonotype was counted a few times. Here the CDR3 DNA reads TGTGCCAGCAGCCAGGGACAGGGAGGTGCCTATGGCTACACCTTC. Protein sequence: CASSQGQGGAYGYTF. This chain joins TRBV6-5 and TRBJ1-2, with TRBD1 matching 9 bases. Germline CDR1 reads MNHEY; CDR2 reads SVGAGI. This CDR3 has 15 residues. V trimming: 6 bases; J trimming: 4 bases; junction bases outside the gene matches: 9.

The chain links TRBV15 to TRBJ2-7; D may correspond to TRBD1 or TRBD2 (5 bases each). V lost 7 bases, J lost 5 bases, and 18 bases lay in between. CDR3 length equals 14 residues. Germline V lookup: CDR1 LNHNV, CDR2 YYDKDF (reference sequence). The CDR3 spells CATNPGGALHEQYF. In nucleotides, the CDR3 is TGTGCCACCAACCCTGGGGGAGCCCTCCACGAGCAGTACTTC. Full variable domain (missing parts from reference TRBV15 and TRBJ2-7): DAMVIQNPRYQVTQFGKPVTLSCSQTLNHNVMYWYQQKSSQAPKLLFHYYDKDFNNEADTPDNFQSRRPNTSFCFLDIRSPGLGDTAMYLCATNPGGALHEQYFGPGTRLTVT.

This clonotype occurred a few times. The gene calls are TRBV7-9 and TRBJ2-2; a possible D gene is TRBD1 (5 bases). V lost 5 bases, J lost 6 bases, and 16 bases lay in between. CDR1 SEHNR and CDR2 FQNEAQ come from the germline V gene (reference sequence). The CDR3 sequence is 15 residues long. CDR3 nucleotides: TGTGCCAGCAGCCCACACACAAGGGGATCCGGGGAGCTGTTTTTT. It yields the protein CASSPHTRGSGELFF.

Only a few counts were recorded for this clonotype. The chain combines TRBV5-4 with TRBJ2-7, with 11 bases identical to TRBD1. The V and J ends lost 4 bases and 3 bases, in that order; junction bases with no gene match: 3. Germline-derived CDR1 and CDR2 are SGHNT and YYREEE (reference sequence). The CDR3 extends over 14 amino acids. CDR3 nucleotides: TGTGCCAGCAGCCTGGGACAGGGGGACTACGAGCAGTACTTC. Translated: CASSLGQGDYEQYF.

The V gene is TRBV10-3, the J gene TRBJ2-3; 8 nucleotides line up with TRBD1. The germline gives CDR1 ENHRY, CDR2 SYGVKD. The CDR3 runs to 16 residues. V was pared by 3 bases and J by 2 bases, with 7 bases of the junction left unmatched. CDR3 DNA sequence: TGTGCCATCAGTGACCCCCAGGGGGCCCTCACAGATACGCAGTATTTT. It codes for CAISDPQGALTDTQYF.

The chain carries TRBV27 and TRBJ2-2; D tentatively reads TRBD1 or TRBD2 (5 bases each). Germline values: CDR1 MNHEY, CDR2 SMNVEV (reference sequence). This CDR3 is 14 amino acids long. The V end lost 4 bases, the J end lost 7 bases, and 13 bases lay between the germline ends. For the CDR3, the DNA is TGTGCCAGCAGTTATGGGGGTCTGAGCGGGGAGCTGTTTTTT. It yields the protein CASSYGGLSGELFF.

This clonotype was seen only a few times. The chain recombines TRBV19 with TRBJ1-6; TRBD1 is a possible D gene (6 bases). The V and J ends lost 4 bases and 10 bases respectively, with 14 bases between them. Germline CDR1 is LNHDA and CDR2 is SQIVND (reference sequence). The CDR3 runs to 14 residues. CDR3 nucleotides: TGTGCCAGTAGTACCCAGGGGAAGGGGTCACCCCTCCACTTT. Its translation: CASSTQGKGSPLHF.

The CDR3 loop is CASSLMRNGRYEQYV. The CDR3 DNA reads TGTGCCAGCAGCCTAATGAGGAACGGCCGCTACGAGCAGTACGTC. The rearrangement joins TRBV28 to TRBJ2-7, with no clear D. The germline V and J ends were trimmed by 6 bases and 3 bases, with 18 bases remaining between them. The CDR3 loop spans 15 amino acids. Looked up from germline, CDR1 is MDHEN and CDR2 is SYDVKM.

The chain couples TRBV19 to TRBJ1-5; D might be TRBD1 (5 bases). The CDR3 runs to 15 residues. Germline V CDR1 and CDR2: LNHDA, SQIVND (reference sequence). Trimming removed 7 bases from V and 1 base from J, with 14 bases in between. The CDR3 sequence is CASTLQVGSNQPQHF. In DNA, the CDR3 is TGTGCCAGTACCTTACAGGTTGGAAGCAATCAGCCCCAGCATTTT. Together with reference TRBV19 and TRBJ1-5, the CDR3 gives the full variable domain: DGGITQSPKYLFRKEGQNVTLSCEQNLNHDAMYWYRQDPGQGLRLIYYSQIVNDFQKGDIAEGYSVSREKKESFPLTVTSAQKNPTAFYLCASTLQVGSNQPQHFGDGTRLSIL.

V gene TRBV7-2 combines with J gene TRBJ1-1; possibly TRBD1 for D (6 bases). The ends were cut back, 5 bases at V and 9 bases at J, with 13 bases in the middle. Germline CDR1 is SGHTA and CDR2 is FQGNSA. This CDR3 spans 12 amino acids. The CDR3 nucleotides read TGTGCCAGCAGCCCGGACAGCCCAAAAGCTTTCTTT. This translates into CASSPDSPKAFF.

The chain combines TRBV19 with TRBJ1-1; the D is unclear. Trimming cost V 4 bases and J 8 bases, with 14 bases left between them. This CDR3 is 13 amino acids long. The germline CDR1 and CDR2 sequences are LNHDA and SQIVND (reference sequence). DNA for the CDR3: TGTGCCAGTAGTACATCTCCTTGGGGAGAAGCTTTCTTT. This codes for CASSTSPWGEAFF.

In its sample, this clonotype was seen many times. This chain links TRBV7-2 with TRBJ2-5; 9 bases are shared with TRBD2. The junction had 2 bases not matched to a gene; V was cut back by 5 bases and J by 1 base. Germline V gene data show CDR1 as SGHTA and CDR2 as FQGNSA. The CDR3 extends over 14 amino acids. In DNA, the CDR3 is TGTGCCAGCAGCGCTAGCGGGGCCCAAGAGACCCAGTACTTC. Translating gives CASSASGAQETQYF.

As DNA, the CDR3 is TGTGCCAGCAGCTTGCTGGGGGCTAGCGGGGACAATGAGCAGTTCTTC. Amino acids: CASSLLGASGDNEQFF. The chain couples TRBV5-6 to TRBJ2-1; 9 positions agree with TRBD2. After removal of 1 base from V and 5 bases from J, the junction contained 7 bases not matched to a gene. This CDR3 has 16 residues. Germline V gene lookup returns CDR1 SGHDT and CDR2 YYEEEE.

The rearrangement links TRBV29-1 to TRBJ2-2; D not resolved. The germline V gene encodes CDR1 SQVTM and CDR2 ANQGSEA. V was shortened by 4 bases and J by 4 bases, with 7 bases between the two germline ends. The CDR3 is 12 residues long. For the CDR3, the DNA is TGCAGCGTTGCCAGGTTCACCGGGGAGCTGTTTTTT. This gives the protein CSVARFTGELFF.

The chain joins TRBV20-1 to TRBJ2-3; 8 nucleotides agree with TRBD2. V lost 0 bases and J lost 1; bases outside the gene matches: 6. Germline V gene lookup returns CDR1 DFQATT and CDR2 SNEGSKA (reference sequence). The CDR3 runs 16 residues. The CDR3 is CSARDPLSGGTDTQYF. CDR3 sequence (DNA): TGCAGTGCTAGAGATCCTCTTAGCGGGGGCACAGATACGCAGTATTTT.

This clonotype was detected a few times. The J gene is TRBJ2-1, the V gene TRBV6-4, with D maybe TRBD1 (7 bases). The germline CDR1 and CDR2 sequences are MRHNA and SNTAGT. This CDR3 is 13 amino acids long. Between the trimmed V and J ends, which lost 4 bases and 7 bases, there was a span of 11 bases. The CDR3 here is CASSGGTVNEQFF. CDR3 DNA: TGTGCCAGCAGTGGCGGGACAGTTAATGAGCAGTTCTTC.